This T cell receptor beta chain was profiled in a study of T-cell memory formation after mild COVID-19. At the level of the study: Clusters were largely donor specific.

The ends lost 4 bases at V and 2 bases at J; junction bases unmatched: 2. Germline V gene data show CDR1 as SGHRS and CDR2 as YFSETQ. CDR3 length: 13 residues. General study results and limits: Some responding clones appeared in pre-infection memory, suggesting cross-reactive memory joined.

cDNA libraries for TCR alpha and TCR beta, carrying sample barcodes and UMIs, came from 5'RACE with constant-segment primers. From the 5' RACE reads, TCRdb called clonotypes with MiXCR, one entry per CDR3 protein. Here the sample spans fewer than 50,000 distinct CDR3 sequences, more than 7% being singletons. This clonotype ranks as medium-sized. Its antigen is not known. Sequencing was carried out using PBMCs or a T cell subset sorted from them (not recorded which). The chain links TRBV5-1 to TRBJ2-5, with TRBD1 matching 7 bases. The sequence was collected from a man between 18 and 35 years old who had mild COVID-19 (a few samples of this study predate the infection). Cell type and time point are not known. Here the CDR3 reads CASSGTAQETQYF. In nucleotides, the CDR3 is TGCGCCAGCAGCGGGACAGCGCAAGAGACCCAGTACTTC.